A selection of T cell receptor beta chains follows, all from one sample in a study of blood T cells in healthy people across ages. TCRdb itself ran the 5' RACE reads through MiXCR, one entry per CDR3 protein. Of around 870,000 distinct CDR3 sequences in the sample, 29% are singletons; the top ten hold around 16%. Sequences were obtained from blood. These receptors originate from a woman aged 80 or over in good health. Each CDR3 is given with its conserved first and last residue. A D gene is named only where the DNA matches it firmly. Clone size is stated in some rows and not others, as once, few, many or a class when expanded.

v_gene,j_gene,abundance,d_gene,CDR3aa,CDR3nt
TRBV7-2,TRBJ2-1,.,TRBD2,CASGFSWSGGCYEQFF,TGTGCCAGCGGATTCTCTTGGAGCGGGGGGTGTTATGAGCAGTTCTTC
TRBV7-2,TRBJ2-7,many,.,CASSLVGSGTYEQYF,TGTGCCAGCAGCTTAGTTGGTAGCGGAACCTACGAGCAGTACTTC
TRBV10-3,TRBJ1-2,many,TRBD1,CAISTGGGPSGYTF,TGTGCCATCAGCACAGGGGGCGGCCCGTCTGGCTACACCTTC
TRBV11-2,TRBJ1-2,.,.,CASSTRLMRTNYGYTF,TGTGCCAGCAGCACCCGACTGATGCGGACTAACTATGGCTACACCTTC
TRBV6-2/TRBV6-3,TRBJ1-5,.,.,CASSLGTPGGRSNQPQHF,TGTGCCAGCAGTTTAGGGACCCCCGGGGGCCGGAGCAATCAGCCCCAGCATTTT
TRBV6-5,TRBJ2-1,few,.,CASSPTPGLRYEQFF,TGTGCCAGCAGTCCAACACCGGGACTTCGCTACGAGCAGTTCTTC
TRBV4-3,TRBJ2-6,many,TRBD2,CATGTSGGSGANVLTF,TGCGCCACCGGGACTAGCGGCGGCTCCGGGGCCAACGTCCTGACTTTC
TRBV7-2,TRBJ1-2,many,TRBD1,CASSFGQGVYGYTF,TGTGCCAGCAGCTTCGGACAGGGTGTCTATGGCTACACCTTC
TRBV4-3,TRBJ1-2,many,.,CASSQDLDIRNYGYTF,TGCGCCAGCAGCCAAGATTTGGACATCCGAAACTATGGCTACACCTTC
TRBV7-9,TRBJ2-7,.,TRBD1,CASYRTGYNEQYF,TGTGCCAGCTACCGGACAGGGTACAATGAGCAGTACTTC
TRBV15,TRBJ1-4,.,TRBD1,CATSRDQGVGEKLFF,TGTGCCACCAGCAGAGATCAGGGGGTGGGTGAAAAACTGTTTTTT
TRBV7-2,TRBJ2-1,many,TRBD2,CASSYRGPQRGGDNEQFF,TGTGCCAGCAGCTACCGGGGTCCCCAGCGGGGGGGCGACAATGAGCAGTTCTTC
TRBV6-6,TRBJ2-5,few,.,CASSTRRETQYF,TGTGCCAGCAGTACCCGGAGGGAGACCCAGTACTTC
TRBV9,TRBJ1-2,many,.,CASSVASAYDYGYTF,TGTGCCAGCAGCGTAGCGTCGGCCTACGACTATGGCTACACCTTC
TRBV7-2,TRBJ1-2,few,TRBD1,CASSLGGQGCDYTF,TGTGCCAGCAGCTTAGGGGGACAGGGGTGTGACTACACCTTC
TRBV30,TRBJ2-3,.,.,CAWMVGSDTQYF,TGTGCCTGGATGGTCGGGTCAGATACGCAGTATTTT
TRBV7-2,TRBJ1-6,.,.,CASSLVASGLRSPLHF,TGTGCCAGCAGCTTAGTGGCGTCAGGGTTGAGATCACCCCTCCACTTT
TRBV20-1,TRBJ2-1,many,.,CSASGGPSYNEQFF,TGCAGTGCTAGCGGGGGGCCCTCCTACAATGAGCAGTTCTTC
TRBV12-3/TRBV12-4,TRBJ2-3,many,.,CASSLSDRATDTQYF,TGTGCCAGCAGTTTATCGGACAGAGCTACAGATACGCAGTATTTT
TRBV20-1,TRBJ1-4,.,.,CSATHPQGADHEKLFF,TGCAGTGCTACCCATCCCCAAGGGGCCGACCATGAAAAACTGTTTTTT
TRBV7-3,TRBJ2-1,.,TRBD1,CASSLGQANEQFF,TGTGCCAGCAGCTTAGGACAGGCAAATGAGCAGTTCTTC
TRBV20-1,TRBJ2-5,many,TRBD1,CSAGPLDRGLGGTQYF,TGCAGTGCTGGTCCACTCGACAGGGGCCTCGGGGGGACCCAGTACTTC
TRBV12-3/TRBV12-4,TRBJ2-7,many,.,CASSLRTESHEQYF,TGTGCCAGCAGTCTCCGGACAGAAAGCCACGAGCAGTACTTC
TRBV20-1,TRBJ2-1,.,.,CSARASIGYNEQFF,TGCAGTGCTAGAGCCTCGATCGGGTACAATGAGCAGTTCTTC
TRBV6-6,TRBJ2-7,many,TRBD1,CASRGAKGAHEQYF,TGTGCCAGCAGGGGTGCAAAGGGGGCCCACGAGCAGTACTTC